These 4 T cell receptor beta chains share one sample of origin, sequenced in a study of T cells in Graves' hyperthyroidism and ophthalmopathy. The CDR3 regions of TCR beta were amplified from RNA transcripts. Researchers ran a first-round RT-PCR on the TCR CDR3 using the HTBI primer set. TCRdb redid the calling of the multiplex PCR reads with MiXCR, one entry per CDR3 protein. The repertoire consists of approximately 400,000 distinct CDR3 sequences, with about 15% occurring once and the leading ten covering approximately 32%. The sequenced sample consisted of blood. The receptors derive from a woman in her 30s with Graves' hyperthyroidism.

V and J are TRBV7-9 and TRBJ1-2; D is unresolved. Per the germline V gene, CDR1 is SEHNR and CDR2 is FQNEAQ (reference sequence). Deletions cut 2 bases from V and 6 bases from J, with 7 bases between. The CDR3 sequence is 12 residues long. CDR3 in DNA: TGTGCCAGCAGCTTATTGACGGATGGCTACACCTTC. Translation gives CASSLLTDGYTF.

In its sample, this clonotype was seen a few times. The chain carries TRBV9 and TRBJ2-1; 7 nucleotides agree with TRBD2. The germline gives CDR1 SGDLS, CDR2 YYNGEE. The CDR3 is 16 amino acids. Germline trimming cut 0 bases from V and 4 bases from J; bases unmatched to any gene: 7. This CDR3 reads CASSVGPSGVYNEQFF. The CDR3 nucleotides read TGTGCCAGCAGCGTAGGCCCCAGCGGGGTTTACAATGAGCAGTTCTTC.

As DNA, the CDR3 is TGTGCCAGCAGTATAGGACAGGTAGCTAATGAAAAACTGTTTTTT. Translation gives CASSIGQVANEKLFF. The V gene is TRBV12-3 or TRBV12-4, the J gene TRBJ1-4, with 7 bases identical to TRBD1. The CDR3 runs to 15 residues. J gave up 3 bases and V 5 bases, and 6 bases lay outside the gene matches.

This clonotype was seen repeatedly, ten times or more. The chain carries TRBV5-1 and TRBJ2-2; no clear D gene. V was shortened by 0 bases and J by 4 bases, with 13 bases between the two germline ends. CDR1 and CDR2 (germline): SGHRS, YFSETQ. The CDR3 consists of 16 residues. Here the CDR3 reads CASSLAARPGTGELFF. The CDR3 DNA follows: TGCGCCAGCAGCTTGGCCGCGAGGCCGGGCACCGGGGAGCTGTTTTTT. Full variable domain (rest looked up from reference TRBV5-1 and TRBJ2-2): KAGVTQTPRYLIKTRGQQVTLSCSPISGHRSVSWYQQTPGQGLQFLFEYFSETQRNKGNFPGRFSGRQFSNSRSEMNVSTLELGDSALYLCASSLAARPGTGELFFGEGSRLTVL.